Shown below are 28 T cell receptor beta chains from a single sample sequenced in a study of Graves' ophthalmopathy and Graves' hyperthyroidism. The authors amplified TCR beta CDR3 regions, and they did so from RNA transcripts for repertoire sequencing. First-round RT-PCR with HTBI primers preceded a second-round multiplex PCR. MiXCR, run by TCRdb on the multiplex PCR reads, gives a single entry per CDR3 protein. The profile shows 450,000 or so distinct CDR3 sequences, about 15% of them singletons. Sequencing was performed on blood. The receptors were sampled from a woman in her 30s with Graves' ophthalmopathy.

This clonotype was recorded many times. The V gene is TRBV2, the J gene TRBJ2-6; 8 positions agree with TRBD1. The CDR3 covers 14 residues. Trimming removed 8 bases from V and 2 bases from J; junction bases left unmatched: 2. The germline V gene has CDR1 SNHLY and CDR2 FYNNEI. CDR3 residues: CASSGGPGANVLTF. CDR3 nucleotide sequence: TGTGCCAGCTCAGGGGGCCCTGGGGCCAACGTCCTGACTTTC.

The rearrangement joins TRBV12-3 or TRBV12-4 to TRBJ2-2; 15 bases are shared with TRBD2. The CDR3 runs to 17 residues. V lost 6 bases to trimming and J lost 2 bases; unmatched junction nucleotides: 4. CDR3 nucleotide sequence: TGTGCCAGCAGAACGGGACTAGCGGGGGGAAACACCGGGGAGCTGTTTTTT. Translation: CASRTGLAGGNTGELFF.

This clonotype was observed many times. The V gene is TRBV6-1, the J gene TRBJ1-1; TRBD1 might be the D (6 bases). Germline CDR1 and CDR2: MNHNS and SASEGT. The germline V and J ends were trimmed by 7 bases and 6 bases, with 15 bases remaining between them. This CDR3 region has 13 residues. The CDR3 spells CASKDLGGSEAFF. CDR3 nucleotide sequence: TGTGCCAGCAAGGATTTAGGGGGTTCTGAAGCTTTCTTT.

Ten or more counts support this clonotype. This CDR3 is CASMDSLMEYNYGYTF. CDR3 nucleotide sequence: TGTGCCAGCATGGACAGCCTAATGGAATATAACTATGGCTACACCTTC. The V call is TRBV12-3 or TRBV12-4, the J call TRBJ1-2, with D possibly matching TRBD1 (6 bases). This CDR3 has 16 residues. Trimming took off 7 bases at V and 1 base at J, with 19 bases between the two ends.

Many counts were recorded for this clonotype. Relative to the germline gene, one junction end is altered; a read error may explain this. The chain links TRBV6-5 to TRBJ1-5; D perhaps matches TRBD1 (6 bases). This CDR3 has 15 amino acids. The germline V gene encodes CDR1 MNHEY and CDR2 SVGAGI. The CDR3 loop reads CASSYWDKSTQPQHF. The CDR3 DNA reads as TGTGCCAGCAGTTACTGGGACAAGAGCACTCAGCCCCAGCATTTT.

This clonotype was seen more than once but under ten times. The CDR3 protein is CASSSGVAGLSSVTQYF. The CDR3 DNA is TGCGCCAGCAGCTCGGGGGTGGCGGGACTTTCCTCGGTGACCCAGTACTTC. The chain uses TRBV5-1 and TRBJ2-5; D might be TRBD2 (6 bases). The V gene lost 3 bases and the J gene lost 7 bases, with 25 bases spanning the gap. CDR3 size: 17 residues. Germline CDR1 reads SGHRS; CDR2 reads YFSETQ.

There are many counts of this clonotype. This rearrangement joins TRBV2 to TRBJ2-7, with 9 bases aligning to TRBD2. The trim removed 7 bases at V and 6 bases at J, leaving 7 bases unmatched. In germline, CDR1 is SNHLY, CDR2 FYNNEI. This CDR3 region has 13 residues. In DNA, the CDR3 is TGTGCCAGCAACGGACTAGCGAGATCCGAGCAGTACTTC. This translates into CASNGLARSEQYF.

There are many counts of this clonotype. This rearrangement joins TRBV24-1 to TRBJ1-1, with TRBD1 matching 8 bases. Germline V lookup: CDR1 KGHDR, CDR2 SFDVKD. Losses at the gene ends were 5 bases for V and 4 bases for J; bases not matched to a gene: 2. The CDR3 spans 13 residues. The CDR3 loop is CATSGTGGTEAFF. CDR3 nucleotide sequence: TGTGCCACCAGTGGTACAGGGGGCACTGAAGCTTTCTTT.

The V and J genes are TRBV12-3 or TRBV12-4 and TRBJ2-5; 8 nucleotides line up with TRBD1. The CDR3 loop spans 13 amino acids. The V and J ends lost 6 bases and 5 bases, in that order; junction bases with no gene match: 5. The CDR3 region is CASSGQGLETQYF. The CDR3 coding sequence is TGTGCCAGCAGCGGACAGGGTTTGGAGACCCAGTACTTC.

The chain couples TRBV7-6 to TRBJ2-7; 7 bases align to TRBD1. CDR3 size: 14 residues. In germline, CDR1 is SGHVS, CDR2 FNYEAQ. The ends lost 7 bases at V and 2 bases at J; junction bases unmatched: 8. The CDR3 sequence is CASIPDRETYEQYF. The CDR3 nucleotides are TGTGCCAGCATCCCCGACAGGGAAACCTACGAGCAGTACTTC.

Ten or more counts support this clonotype. V and J are TRBV20-1 and TRBJ1-1, with 7 bases matching TRBD1. Germline V gene lookup returns CDR1 DFQATT and CDR2 SNEGSKA (reference sequence). With V trimmed by 6 bases and J by 4 bases, 8 bases remained unmatched. This CDR3 comprises 13 residues. CDR3 protein: CSAREGAFTEAFF. The DNA of the CDR3 is TGCAGTGCCCGTGAGGGGGCGTTCACTGAAGCTTTCTTT.

This clonotype occurred many times. The chain joins TRBV6-1 to TRBJ1-5; maybe TRBD1 (5 bases). The germline CDR1 and CDR2 sequences are MNHNS and SASEGT. Trimming stripped 6 bases from V and 4 bases from J, with 10 bases between. CDR3 length equals 13 residues. In DNA, the CDR3 is TGTGCCAGCAGGACGGGGCCTAATCAGCCCCAGCATTTT. It specifies CASRTGPNQPQHF.

This clonotype showed up many times. The chain uses TRBV2 and TRBJ2-7; perhaps D is TRBD1 or TRBD2 (7 bases each). This CDR3 comprises 15 residues. Germline-derived CDR1 and CDR2 are SNHLY and FYNNEI. The germline V and J ends were trimmed by 8 bases and 2 bases, with 19 bases remaining between them. The CDR3 protein is CASQQSGRGPYEQYF. CDR3 bases: TGTGCCAGCCAACAGTCGGGGAGGGGGCCCTACGAGCAGTACTTC.

This clonotype was recorded at least ten times. The gene calls are TRBV10-2 and TRBJ1-1; D possibly corresponds to TRBD1 (5 bases). Trimming left V 2 bases short and J 0 bases short, with 16 bases between. Germline CDR1 reads WSHSY; CDR2 reads SAAADI. The CDR3 runs 17 residues. CDR3 region: CASSERQGGSLNTEAFF. In nucleotides, the CDR3 is TGCGCCAGCAGTGAGCGCCAGGGTGGGTCCTTGAACACTGAAGCTTTCTTT.

This clonotype was seen at least ten times. CDR3 sequence: CASLADGGETQYF. DNA of the CDR3: TGTGCCAGCCTCGCGGACGGGGGAGAGACCCAGTACTTC. The chain uses TRBV6-5 and TRBJ2-5, with TRBD2 as a possible D gene (6 bases). This CDR3 comprises 13 residues. V gave up 8 bases and J gave up 4 bases, with 14 bases separating them. Germline-derived CDR1 and CDR2 are MNHEY and SVGAGI.

This clonotype was detected many times. The CDR3 nucleotides read TGCAGTGCTATGGGACAGGGGGCTTCCTACGAGCAGTACTTC. Translating it yields CSAMGQGASYEQYF. The V gene is TRBV20-1, the J gene TRBJ2-7; 12 bases are shared with TRBD1. The CDR3 extends over 14 amino acids. Germline CDR1 is DFQATT and CDR2 is SNEGSKA (reference sequence). V lost 4 bases and J lost 1; bases outside the gene matches: 2.

This clonotype was seen a few times. The rearrangement joins TRBV2 to TRBJ2-5, with D tentatively TRBD1 (6 bases). Germline V CDR1 and CDR2: SNHLY, FYNNEI. Trimming took 1 base from V and 4 from J, leaving 13 bases between them. The CDR3 has 15 amino acids. Written as DNA, the CDR3 is TGTGCCAGCAGTGAAGGAGGCCTAGGGGGAGAGACCCAGTACTTC. Translated: CASSEGGLGGETQYF.

Many counts were recorded for this clonotype. The V call is TRBV5-8, the J call TRBJ2-7; the D gene is possibly TRBD1 (5 bases). V shed 2 bases and J shed 2 bases, with 11 bases lying between them. Germline assignment: CDR1 SGHTS and CDR2 YDEGEE. The CDR3 spans 14 residues. The CDR3 coding sequence is TGTGCCAGCAGCTTCGGTCACAGGACCTACGAGCAGTACTTC. This sequence encodes CASSFGHRTYEQYF.

This clonotype appeared many times. V is TRBV12-3 or TRBV12-4 and J is TRBJ2-5; 8 bases fit TRBD2. This CDR3 is built from 15 residues. V lost 7 bases, J lost 5 bases, and 12 bases stayed unmatched. DNA for the CDR3: TGTGCCAGCACCGCCGGGACTAGAGGGAGTGAGACCCAGTACTTC. Translated: CASTAGTRGSETQYF.

This clonotype has at least ten counts. This chain's CDR3 is CASSQPTVLNTEAFF. The CDR3 coding sequence is TGTGCCAGCAGTCAACCGACAGTTTTGAACACTGAAGCTTTCTTT. The chain joins TRBV12-3 or TRBV12-4 to TRBJ1-1; D perhaps matches TRBD1 (5 bases). V was clipped by 5 bases and J by 0 bases, with 13 bases between them. This CDR3 comprises 15 residues.

This clonotype was detected many times. The CDR3 spells CASSFLGQGNTGELFF. For the CDR3, the DNA is TGTGCCAGCAGTTTTCTGGGACAGGGGAACACCGGGGAGCTGTTTTTT. The chain carries TRBV28 and TRBJ2-2, with 9 positions matching TRBD1. The J segment lost 1 base and the V segment lost 3 bases, leaving 3 bases of the junction unmatched. This CDR3 is built from 16 residues. Germline loops: CDR1 MDHEN, CDR2 SYDVKM. The whole variable domain, filled in from reference TRBV28 and TRBJ2-2, reads DVKVTQSSRYLVKRTGEKVFLECVQDMDHENMFWYRQDPGLGLRLIYFSYDVKMKEKGDIPEGYSVSREKKERFSLILESASTNQTSMYLCASSFLGQGNTGELFFGEGSRLTVL.

This clonotype was counted at least ten times. The chain joins TRBV7-2 to TRBJ1-1, with a possible D match to TRBD1 (5 bases). Germline loops: CDR1 SGHTA, CDR2 FQGNSA. The CDR3 loop spans 16 amino acids. V was cut by 0 bases and J by 0 bases, with 11 bases left in between. This CDR3 is CASSLAVGVMNTEAFF. The CDR3 DNA follows: TGTGCCAGCAGCTTAGCGGTGGGGGTAATGAACACTGAAGCTTTCTTT. Full variable domain (outside the CDR3, taken from reference TRBV7-2 and TRBJ1-1): GAGVSQSPSNKVTEKGKDVELRCDPISGHTALYWYRQSLGQGLEFLIYFQGNSAPDKSGLPSDRFSAERTGGSVSTLTIQRTQQEDSAVYLCASSLAVGVMNTEAFFGQGTRLTVV.

The chain couples TRBV7-8 to TRBJ2-5, with TRBD1 matching over 7 bases. Germline-derived CDR1 and CDR2 are SGHVS and FQNEAQ. The V gene end was trimmed by 2 bases and the J gene end by 1 base; junction bases not matched to a gene: 7. The CDR3 contains 16 residues. The CDR3 is CASSLKTGSVQETQYF. The CDR3, as DNA: TGTGCCAGCAGCTTAAAGACAGGGTCTGTCCAAGAGACCCAGTACTTC. The entire variable domain, with the rest obtained from reference TRBV7-8 and TRBJ2-5, is as follows: GAGVSQSPRYKVAKRGQDVALRCDPISGHVSLFWYQQALGQGPEFLTYFQNEAQLDKSGLPSDRFFAERPEGSVSTLKIQRTQQEDSAVYLCASSLKTGSVQETQYFGPGTRLLVL.

V is TRBV7-2 and J is TRBJ2-7; possible D gene TRBD1, 6 bases. The length of the CDR3 is 14 residues. V dropped 1 base and J dropped 6 bases, with 13 bases sitting between them. Germline loops: CDR1 SGHTA, CDR2 FQGNSA. The CDR3 bases are TGTGCCAGCAGCTTAGTGACAGGCGGTCGCGAGCAGTACTTC. It yields the protein CASSLVTGGREQYF. Together with reference TRBV7-2 and TRBJ2-7, the CDR3 gives the full variable domain: GAGVSQSPSNKVTEKGKDVELRCDPISGHTALYWYRQSLGQGLEFLIYFQGNSAPDKSGLPSDRFSAERTGGSVSTLTIQRTQQEDSAVYLCASSLVTGGREQYFGPGTRLTVT.

This clonotype has a single count. The chain uses TRBV28 and TRBJ2-2; 8 positions match TRBD1. CDR1 MDHEN and CDR2 SYDVKM come from the germline V gene. The CDR3 runs to 14 residues. V shed 5 bases and J 8 bases; nucleotides not matched to a gene: 7. The CDR3 DNA reads as TGTGCCAGCAGTCCTCGACAGGGGTGGGGGGAGCTGTTTTTT. Translation gives CASSPRQGWGELFF. Complete variable domain (other parts from reference TRBV28 and TRBJ2-2): DVKVTQSSRYLVKRTGEKVFLECVQDMDHENMFWYRQDPGLGLRLIYFSYDVKMKEKGDIPEGYSVSREKKERFSLILESASTNQTSMYLCASSPRQGWGELFFGEGSRLTVL.

A remark on this clonotype: This may come from a read error, since a much larger clone is one base off. The rearrangement joins TRBV29-1 to TRBJ1-2; D is possibly TRBD1 (6 bases). The CDR3 contains 13 residues. Germline V gene data show CDR1 as SQVTM and CDR2 as ANQGSEA. The V end was cut by 4 bases, the J end by 3 bases, with 12 bases between. The CDR3 sequence is CSVAGGEDYGYTF. The CDR3, as DNA: TGCAGCGTTGCGGGGGGCGAAGACTATGGCTACACCTTC.

This clonotype showed up just a few times. This chain links TRBV30 with TRBJ1-5; TRBD1 matches 8 bases. This CDR3 is 13 amino acids long. Germline V gives CDR1 GTSNPN, CDR2 SVGIG (reference sequence). The ends lost 5 bases at V and 6 bases at J; junction bases unmatched: 6. The CDR3 bases are TGTGCCTGGGCCCAGGGGGCCGGTCAGCCCCAGCATTTT. Protein: CAWAQGAGQPQHF.

This clonotype was found many times. The CDR3 sequence: CASSEALYGYTF. The CDR3 coding sequence is TGTGCCAGCAGTGAAGCACTCTATGGCTACACCTTC. This chain joins TRBV28 and TRBJ1-2, with D unresolved. The CDR3 is made up of 12 amino acids. Germline-derived CDR1 and CDR2 are MDHEN and SYDVKM. With 5 bases removed from V and 4 bases from J, the gap between germline ends came to 8 bases.